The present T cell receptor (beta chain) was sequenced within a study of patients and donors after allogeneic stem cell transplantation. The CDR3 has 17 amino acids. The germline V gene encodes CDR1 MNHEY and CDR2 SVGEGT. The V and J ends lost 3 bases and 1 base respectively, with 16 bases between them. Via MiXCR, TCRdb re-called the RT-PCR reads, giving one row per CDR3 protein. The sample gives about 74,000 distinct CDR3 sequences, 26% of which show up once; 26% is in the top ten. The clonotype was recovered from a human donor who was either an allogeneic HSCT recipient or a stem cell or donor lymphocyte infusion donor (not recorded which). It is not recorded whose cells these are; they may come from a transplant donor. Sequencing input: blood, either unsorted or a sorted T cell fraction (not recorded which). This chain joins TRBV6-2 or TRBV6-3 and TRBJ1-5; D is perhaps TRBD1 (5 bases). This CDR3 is CASSYPGRGKSNQPQHF. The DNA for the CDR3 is TGTGCCAGCAGTTATCCAGGAAGGGGAAAAAGCAATCAGCCCCAGCATTTT.